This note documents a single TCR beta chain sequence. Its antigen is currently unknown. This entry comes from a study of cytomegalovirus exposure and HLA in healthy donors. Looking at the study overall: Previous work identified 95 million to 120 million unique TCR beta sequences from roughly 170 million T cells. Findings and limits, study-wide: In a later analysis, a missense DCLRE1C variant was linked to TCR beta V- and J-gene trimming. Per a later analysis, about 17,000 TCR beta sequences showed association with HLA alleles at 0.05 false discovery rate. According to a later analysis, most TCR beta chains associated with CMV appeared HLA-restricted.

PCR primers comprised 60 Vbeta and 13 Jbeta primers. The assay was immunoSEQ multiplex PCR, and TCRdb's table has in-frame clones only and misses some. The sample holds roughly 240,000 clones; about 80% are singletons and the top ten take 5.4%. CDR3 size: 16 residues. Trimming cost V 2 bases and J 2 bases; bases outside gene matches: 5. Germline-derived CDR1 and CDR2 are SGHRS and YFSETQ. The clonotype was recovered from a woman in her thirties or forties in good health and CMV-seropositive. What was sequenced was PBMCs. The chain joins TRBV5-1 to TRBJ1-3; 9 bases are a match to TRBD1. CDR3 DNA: TGCGCCAGCAGCTTACAGGGGGCGCTTACTGGAAACACCATATATTTT. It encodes CASSLQGALTGNTIYF.